These T cell receptor beta chains were read from a single sample in a study of tumor-infiltrating lymphocytes in oesophageal squamous cell carcinoma. TCRdb used MiXCR to reprocess the PCR reads, holding one entry per CDR3 protein. The table includes about 9,600 distinct CDR3 sequences, around 63% detected once. The material sequenced was esophageal tumor tissue. These TCRs come from a male donor with esophageal squamous cell carcinoma. Both conserved end residues are part of each CDR3. The order of the fields is V gene, CDR3 protein.

v_gene: TRBV6-1
CDR3aa: CASSSVYEQYF

v_gene: TRBV10-3
CDR3aa: CAISAWDRGNYGYTF

v_gene: TRBV7-2
CDR3aa: CASRTTGSSYNEQFF

v_gene: TRBV7-6
CDR3aa: CASSAGSNEQFF

v_gene: TRBV10-1
CDR3aa: CASSEFIQETQYF

v_gene: TRBV6-6
CDR3aa: CASSYSSPRIAGGPDTQYF

v_gene: TRBV7-6
CDR3aa: CASSRWTSGRYNEQYF

v_gene: TRBV11-2
CDR3aa: CASSLYRLAGSSEAGEQFF

v_gene: TRBV7-6
CDR3aa: CASSFGGITYEQYF

v_gene: TRBV7-1
CDR3aa: CASSQTWNTEAFF

v_gene: TRBV28
CDR3aa: CASSLDWGRGEAFF

v_gene: TRBV18
CDR3aa: CASSPSDTQYF

v_gene: TRBV20-1
CDR3aa: CSALQHKNTEAFF

v_gene: TRBV6-6
CDR3aa: CASSYSGTSGSYNEQFF

v_gene: TRBV6-6
CDR3aa: CASSYGTSRTDTQYF

v_gene: TRBV7-2
CDR3aa: CASKEGAGVGYNEQFF

v_gene: TRBV6-8
CDR3aa: CASKSHGGDEQFF

v_gene: TRBV7-2
CDR3aa: CASSLAQGWYNEQFF

v_gene: TRBV6-1
CDR3aa: CASRRLDSNQPQHF

v_gene: TRBV7-6
CDR3aa: CASLLSGGNTEAFF

v_gene: TRBV7-2
CDR3aa: CASVGNFGPYEQYF

v_gene: TRBV19
CDR3aa: CASSIRGSSYEQYF

v_gene: TRBV6-1
CDR3aa: CASRERGVQETQYF

v_gene: TRBV7-4
CDR3aa: CASSLTATSGSGTDTQYF

v_gene: TRBV7-3
CDR3aa: CASSLSLAGGSEQYF

v_gene: TRBV7-2
CDR3aa: CASSLQRGAQETQYF

v_gene: TRBV7-9
CDR3aa: CASSPTRDKVDEQYF